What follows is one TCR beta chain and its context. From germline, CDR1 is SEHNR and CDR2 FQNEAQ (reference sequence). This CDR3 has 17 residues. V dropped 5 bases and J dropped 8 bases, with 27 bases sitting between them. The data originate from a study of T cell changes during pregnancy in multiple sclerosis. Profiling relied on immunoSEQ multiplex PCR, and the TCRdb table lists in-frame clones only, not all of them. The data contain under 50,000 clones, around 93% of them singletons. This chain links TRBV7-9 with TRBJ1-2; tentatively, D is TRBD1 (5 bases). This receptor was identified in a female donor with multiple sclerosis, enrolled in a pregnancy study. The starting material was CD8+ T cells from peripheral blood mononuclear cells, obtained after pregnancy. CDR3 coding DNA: TGTGCCAGCAGCCCCCCCCCTCCGACAGTCATATTGCGGGGCTACACCTTC. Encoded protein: CASSPPPPTVILRGYTF. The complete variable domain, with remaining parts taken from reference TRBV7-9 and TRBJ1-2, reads DTGVSQNPRHKITKRGQNVTFRCDPISEHNRLYWYRQTLGQGPEFLTYFQNEAQLEKSRLLSDRFSAERPKGSFSTLEIQRTEQGDSAMYLCASSPPPPTVILRGYTFGSGTRLTVV.